The clone carrying this T cell receptor beta chain was seen ten or more times. Antigen specificity is unknown. Deletions cut 4 bases from V and 4 bases from J, with 14 bases between. Germline loops: CDR1 LGHNA, CDR2 YNFKEQ. This CDR3 spans 14 amino acids. These data belong to a study of glioma-infiltrating T cells. TCR alpha and beta CDR3 regions were amplified from RNA using iRepertoire nested multiplex PCR. For one-step reverse transcription and amplification, about 85-400 ng of tissue mRNA or PBMC total RNA was used. In TCRdb, the multiplex PCR reads were re-called with MiXCR into one record per CDR3 protein. The sample records more than 95,000 distinct CDR3 sequences, less than 30% being singletons. Study-level results: Gliomas, especially low-grade, showed above-expected tissue-blood divergence; non-neoplastic patients showed below.

V is TRBV4-2 and J is TRBJ2-7, with D possibly TRBD2 on 6 matching bases. Sample: glioma tissue, nonneoplastic brain tissue, or PBMCs (not recorded which). This TCR derives from a human donor with low-grade glioma or glioblastoma, undergoing nonglioma brain surgery, or in good health (not recorded which). The CDR3 protein is CASSPGGNTYEQYF. In nucleotides, the CDR3 is TGTGCCAGCAGCCCCGGAGGGAATACATACGAGCAGTACTTC.